This TCR beta chain was found in a study of OX40 agonist ivuxolimab in advanced cancers. Produced via immunoSEQ multiplex PCR; TCRdb's table is partial and in-frame only. The sample holds tens of thousands of clones, roughly 88% seen once. Germline CDR1 and CDR2: SQVTM and ANQGSEA. This CDR3 is 12 amino acids long. V gave up 3 bases and J gave up 1 base, with 6 bases separating them. The sample consisted of CD4+ or CD8+ T cells sorted from blood, taken in a trial of the OX40 agonist ivuxolimab. This clonotype was obtained from an adult with an advanced solid tumor such as melanoma, head and neck, liver or kidney cancer. This chain connects TRBV29-1 to TRBJ2-5; weak D call: TRBD1 (5 bases). This CDR3 reads CSVDRVQETQYF. DNA of the CDR3: TGCAGCGTTGACAGGGTCCAAGAGACCCAGTACTTC.